What follows are 17 T cell receptor beta chains derived from one specimen sequenced in a study of blood T cell repertoires in COVID-19. Sequencing was performed with immunoSEQ multiplex PCR; in TCRdb, only in-frame clones are kept and a portion is missing. The data contain approximately 180,000 clones, roughly 86% of them singletons. Sequencing was performed on peripheral blood. These TCRs come from a man aged 40-55 years with active or convalescent COVID-19.

The CDR3 DNA reads as TGTGCCAGCAGTTTAGCCTCCGTCGGCTACACCTTC. Its translation: CASSLASVGYTF. The V call is TRBV12-3 or TRBV12-4, the J call TRBJ1-2; D gene ambiguous. The V gene lost 0 bases and the J gene lost 8 bases, with 7 bases spanning the gap. This CDR3 is built from 12 residues.

The V and J genes are TRBV28 and TRBJ1-2, with 11 bases that match TRBD1. V lost 2 bases and J lost 8; bases outside the gene matches: 7. The CDR3 has 15 amino acids. Germline CDR1 and CDR2: MDHEN and SYDVKM. CDR3: CASSLRDRGLEGYTF. CDR3 sequence (DNA): TGTGCCAGCAGTTTACGGGACAGGGGGTTAGAAGGCTACACCTTC.

This chain connects TRBV5-6 to TRBJ2-5; D uncertain. The V gene lost 0 bases and the J gene lost 5 bases, with 5 bases spanning the gap. The CDR3 runs 12 residues. The germline CDR1 and CDR2 sequences are SGHDT and YYEEEE. The CDR3 sequence: CASSLGAETQYF. CDR3 nucleotides: TGTGCCAGCAGCTTGGGGGCTGAGACCCAGTACTTC. The variable domain in full, with the rest retrieved from reference TRBV5-6 and TRBJ2-5, is DAGVTQSPTHLIKTRGQQVTLRCSPKSGHDTVSWYQQALGQGPQFIFQYYEEEERQRGNFPDRFSGHQFPNYSSELNVNALLLGDSALYLCASSLGAETQYFGPGTRLLVL.

This CDR3 reads CASSYGGTYNEQFF. Written as DNA, the CDR3 is TGTGCCAGCAGTTACGGGGGCACCTACAATGAGCAGTTCTTC. The chain employs TRBV6-5 and TRBJ2-1; a possible D gene is TRBD1 (6 bases). This CDR3 has 14 residues. Trimming cost V 2 bases and J 2 bases, with 7 bases left between them. Germline CDR1 MNHEY, CDR2 SVGAGI.

The chain combines TRBV6-5 with TRBJ1-3; no definite D call. The CDR3 runs to 13 residues. Germline CDR1 is MNHEY and CDR2 is SVGAGI. V was clipped by 0 bases and J by 4 bases, with 4 bases between them. CDR3 amino acids: CASSYSQGNTIYF. The CDR3, as DNA: TGTGCCAGCAGTTACTCACAAGGAAACACCATATATTTT.

The chain couples TRBV4-2 to TRBJ2-1; 9 bases map to TRBD1. CDR3 size: 16 residues. The germline gives CDR1 LGHNA, CDR2 YNFKEQ. V lost 4 bases, J lost 1 base, and 5 bases stayed unmatched. Here the CDR3 DNA reads TGTGCCAGCAGCCCTGAGGGACAGGGATCCTACAATGAGCAGTTCTTC. Translation gives CASSPEGQGSYNEQFF.

The CDR3 sequence: CASSQDLGGNQPQHF. CDR3 DNA: TGCGCCAGCAGCCAAGATTTGGGAGGGAATCAGCCCCAGCATTTT. The rearrangement uses TRBV4-3 and TRBJ1-5; D is unresolved. The CDR3 runs to 15 residues. Germline V gene lookup returns CDR1 LGHNA and CDR2 YSLEER. V lost 0 bases to trimming and J lost 4 bases, with 10 bases between them.

Only a few counts were recorded for this clone. This chain connects TRBV2 to TRBJ1-2; tentative D call: TRBD1 (5 bases). Germline CDR1 SNHLY, CDR2 FYNNEI. Trimming removed 4 bases from V and 7 bases from J, with 22 bases in between. The CDR3 sequence is 16 residues long. The CDR3 sequence is CASSAQGGNSYGGYTF. The CDR3 region has the DNA TGTGCCAGCAGTGCCCAGGGAGGGAATTCTTATGGTGGCTACACCTTC.

The chain carries TRBV5-6 and TRBJ1-2; the match to TRBD1 covers 8 bases. Germline CDR1 reads SGHDT; CDR2 reads YYEEEE. Trimming removed 5 bases from V and 6 bases from J; junction bases left unmatched: 6. There are 13 residues in the CDR3. This CDR3 reads CASSQDRVHGYTF. DNA of the CDR3: TGTGCCAGCAGTCAGGACAGGGTCCATGGCTACACCTTC.

The gene calls are TRBV5-4 and TRBJ2-7, with a possible D match to TRBD2 (6 bases). Germline-derived CDR1 and CDR2 are SGHNT and YYREEE (reference sequence). V lost 4 bases to trimming and J lost 0 bases, with 17 bases between them. The CDR3 consists of 16 residues. CDR3 protein: CASSPDLGLDSYEQYF. CDR3 DNA sequence: TGTGCCAGCAGCCCGGACCTGGGACTTGACTCCTACGAGCAGTACTTC.

The V call is TRBV6-1, the J call TRBJ2-4; D not certain. Per the germline V gene, CDR1 is MNHNS and CDR2 is SASEGT. The CDR3 length is 17 residues. V shed 2 bases and J shed 0 bases, with 14 bases lying between them. DNA for the CDR3: TGTGCCAGCAGTGAACCTCTGGGCCCCCTAGCCAAAAACATTCAGTACTTC. The encoded protein is CASSEPLGPLAKNIQYF.

V and J are TRBV20-1 and TRBJ2-7; D is perhaps TRBD2 (5 bases). Germline CDR1 DFQATT, CDR2 SNEGSKA (reference sequence). The CDR3 extends over 11 amino acids. V lost 2 bases to trimming and J lost 6 bases, with 8 bases between them. This CDR3 reads CSARSGFEQYF. CDR3 in DNA: TGCAGTGCTAGATCGGGGTTCGAGCAGTACTTC.

The rearrangement joins TRBV5-6 to TRBJ2-5; 8 nucleotides agree with TRBD2. J was trimmed by 5 bases and V by 3 bases; bases with no gene match: 6. Germline V gene data show CDR1 as SGHDT and CDR2 as YYEEEE. The CDR3 covers 14 residues. This chain's CDR3 is CASSSGGAVETQYF. CDR3 nucleotide sequence: TGTGCCAGCAGCTCCGGGGGGGCGGTGGAGACCCAGTACTTC.

The chain is built from TRBV6-6 and TRBJ1-5; D might be TRBD1 (6 bases). Trimming removed 7 bases at V and 2 bases at J, with 12 bases between. CDR3 length equals 14 residues. Germline V CDR1 and CDR2: MNHNY, SVGAGI (reference sequence). This chain's CDR3 is CASNFHRGNQPQHF. The CDR3 nucleotides are TGTGCCAGCAACTTTCACAGGGGCAATCAGCCCCAGCATTTT.

This chain joins TRBV9 and TRBJ1-1; the D is unclear. Trimming left V 4 bases short and J 0 bases short, with 7 bases between. The CDR3 covers 13 residues. Germline V CDR1 and CDR2: SGDLS, YYNGEE. CDR3 DNA: TGTGCCAGCAGCTCAGGCATGAACACTGAAGCTTTCTTT. It translates to CASSSGMNTEAFF.

The table lists this clone with a few counts. The chain has TRBV4-1 and TRBJ1-2; D gene ambiguous. CDR3 size: 11 residues. CDR1 MGHRA and CDR2 YSYEKL come from the germline V gene. The ends were cut back, 3 bases at V and 6 bases at J, with 5 bases in the middle. CDR3 sequence reads: CASSHRDGYTF. The CDR3 DNA reads TGCGCCAGCAGCCATCGAGATGGCTACACCTTC.

The CDR3 DNA follows: TGTGCCAGCAGCTTCGGACAGGGGAACTATGGCTACACCTTC. The encoded protein is CASSFGQGNYGYTF. The chain combines TRBV7-2 with TRBJ1-2, with 9 bases matching TRBD1. CDR1 SGHTA and CDR2 FQGNSA come from the germline V gene. J lost 2 bases, V lost 3 bases, and 1 base had no gene match. The length of the CDR3 is 14 residues.